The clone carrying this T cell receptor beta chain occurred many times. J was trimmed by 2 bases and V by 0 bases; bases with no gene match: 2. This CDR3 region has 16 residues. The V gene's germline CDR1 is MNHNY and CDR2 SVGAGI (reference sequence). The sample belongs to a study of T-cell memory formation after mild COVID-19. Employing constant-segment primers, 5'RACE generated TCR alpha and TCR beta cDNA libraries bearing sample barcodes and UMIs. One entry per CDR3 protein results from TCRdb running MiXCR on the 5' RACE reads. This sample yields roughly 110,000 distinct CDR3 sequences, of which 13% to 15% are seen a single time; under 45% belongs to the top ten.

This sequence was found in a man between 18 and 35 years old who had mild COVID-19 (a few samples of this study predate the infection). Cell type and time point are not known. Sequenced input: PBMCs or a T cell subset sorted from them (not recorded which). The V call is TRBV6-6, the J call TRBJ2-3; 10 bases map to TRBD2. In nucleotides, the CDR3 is TGTGCCAGCAGTTACTCGCTAGCGGGGGCCACAGATACGCAGTATTTT. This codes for CASSYSLAGATDTQYF.